This TCR beta chain was identified during a study of T cell repertoires in cytomegalovirus infection. TCRdb fed the reads into MiXCR, producing one record per CDR3 protein. The table lists 130,000 or so distinct CDR3 sequences, about 6.5% of them singletons. V gave up 7 bases and J gave up 6 bases, with 16 bases separating them. The CDR3 consists of 13 residues. The genes are TRBV12-3 or TRBV12-4 and TRBJ2-7; possibly TRBD1 or TRBD2 for D (5 bases each). The sample was PBMCs. The receptor was isolated from a human donor in good health (CMV status not recorded). Some clones in this sample may be carry-over from other donors' samples. The CDR3 sequence is CASTGAGSGEQYF. The CDR3 nucleotides read TGTGCCAGCACCGGGGCAGGGTCCGGCGAGCAGTACTTC.